This T cell receptor (beta chain) originates from a study of T cells in Graves' hyperthyroidism and ophthalmopathy (dated by TCRdb to about 2019). Study-level background: Peripheral blood was collected at initial diagnosis, before any treatment. To identify TCR V-J signatures that set the groups apart, the researchers used a discovery cohort of 100 patients, made up of approximately 43 with Graves' ophthalmopathy and some 56 with stable Graves' hyperthyroidism. An independent validation cohort of 18 to 20 hyperthyroidism patients and 17 patients who later progressed to ophthalmopathy tested prospective prediction of ophthalmopathy. For training and testing, the 95 to 100 patients in the discovery cohort were randomly divided in a 7:3 ratio. In roughly six Graves' hyperthyroidism patients, the study also compared T-cell repertoires from thyroid tissue with T-cell repertoires from blood. After blood sampling, hyperthyroidism patients were treated with methimazole at a starting dose of 30 mg daily, and ophthalmopathy patients were treated with high-dose intravenous methylprednisolone. The paper reports TCR Vbeta CDR3 sequencing of over 120 peripheral blood samples: around 45 ophthalmopathy, under 80 hyperthyroidism and around 17 progressor patients. The investigation overall reported the following: A model built on a 13 V-J signature distinguished ophthalmopathy from stable hyperthyroidism, reaching around 87% sensitivity and about 81% specificity in cross-validation and 80%/75% in testing. No statistical method was used to fix the sample size in advance, and group allocation was not hidden from the investigators. Most expanded thyroid clonotypes (frequency above 0.001) were also detected in blood, suggesting blood repertoires may reflect thyroid immune responses. In validation, progression to ophthalmopathy was predicted by the model with around 71% sensitivity and approximately 78% specificity, a median of around 5.9 months before onset.

The table lists this clonotype with many counts. This clone's antigen is unknown. Within one base of it there is no much larger clone, and no base qualities were kept. Hyperthyroidism patients were aged 18 to 65 years and newly diagnosed, with disease duration of less than 2 months. Exclusion was applied to patients with uncontrolled infections, other autoimmune diseases, pregnancy or lactation. Diagnoses relied on clinical symptoms, serum thyroxine and TRAb, thyroid ultrasound and orbital computed tomography. For progressor patients, blood was drawn at the first diagnosis of hyperthyroidism, before any ophthalmopathy symptoms had appeared. PBMCs were isolated from around 10 ml of fresh peripheral blood by Ficoll-Paque density gradient centrifugation. Progressor patients were initially diagnosed with Graves' hyperthyroidism and developed ophthalmopathy during follow-up. Trizol reagent was used to extract total RNA, and RNA quality was then checked on an Agilent 2100 Bioanalyzer.

The TCR beta CDR3 regions were amplified from the RNA transcripts. A first-round RT-PCR of the TCR CDR3 used the HTBI primer set with the Qiagen OneStep RT-PCR kit. The libraries were constructed in a second round of multiplex PCR and then size-selected and purified. Paired-end sequencing of the libraries was performed with 100 bp reads on an Illumina HiSeq2000. In the original analysis: SOAPnuke was used to process the raw data, throwing out any read that contained adapters or uncalled bases, had a mean Phred below 15, or lacked an exact constant-primer or identifier match. COPE v1.2.5 was used to merge high-quality paired reads, and clonotypes were defined as unique nucleotide sequences. MiTCR v1.1 was used to align the clonotypes against IMGT TRBV, TRBD and TRBJ reference segments. Analysis was restricted to V-J combinations with a frequency above 0.0001, which covered 98% to 99.2% of repertoires. The TCS score was defined as F50 (clonal expansion) divided by E x V (chaos), with BLOSUM62-based TCRdist calculated between CDR3 peptides within each V-J. Welch's t-statistics and random forest reduced roughly 540 V-J features to around 14, which were used in a naive Bayes classifier (R e1071). In TCRdb, the public reads were trimmed at Q25 with fastp and aligned with MiXCR, with productive beta chains retained. For every CDR3 protein sequence, its rows merge into one entry that carries the most common genes and DNA. V and J calls and clone size were set by TCRdb, not the authors. The sample table records a few hundred thousand distinct CDR3 sequences; approximately 14% of these occur just once. The ten largest clones add up to over 25% of the sample.

The CDR3 contains 13 residues, cysteine and phenylalanine counted. Only CDR3 DNA remains: 39 bases, in frame from the first base. Trimming at the junction amounts to 1 base on V and 1 base on J, and the germline ends lie 7 bases apart. CDR1 and CDR2 are read off the germline V gene (reference sequence) as GTSNPN and SVGIG. Input material: blood. The origin of this receptor is a woman between 45 and 65 years old with Graves' hyperthyroidism that later progressed to Graves' ophthalmopathy. The chain uses TRBV30 and TRBJ1-1; no D segment can be confidently identified. The CDR3 protein is CAWSEGGNTEAFF. In nucleotide form, the sequence is TGTGCCTGGAGTGAAGGCGGGAACACTGAAGCTTTCTTT. The full variable domain, with segments outside the CDR3 supplied by the reference TRBV30 and TRBJ1-1 proteins, appears as SQTIHQWPATLVQPVGSPLSLECTVEGTSNPNLYWYRQAAGRGLQLLFYSVGIGQISSEVPQNLSASRPQDRQFILSSKKLLLSDSGFYLCAWSEGGNTEAFFGQGTRLTVV.